The next 8 T cell receptor beta chains were all read from a single sample in a study of blood T cell repertoires in COVID-19. Sequenced by immunoSEQ multiplex PCR; TCRdb stores in-frame clones only, minus some. Among 150,000 or so clones listed, around 85% were seen once. Sequences were obtained from peripheral blood. All receptors derive from a man in his 60s with acute or convalescent COVID-19.

This chain joins TRBV5-1 and TRBJ1-6; 8 bases are shared with TRBD1. Germline lookup yields CDR1 SGHRS and CDR2 YFSETQ. Losses at the gene ends were 4 bases for V and 6 bases for J; bases not matched to a gene: 3. The CDR3 extends over 14 amino acids. The CDR3 DNA sequence: TGCGCCAGCAGCCCCCAGGGGGCTAATTCACCCCTCCACTTT. Protein product: CASSPQGANSPLHF.

The genes are TRBV10-1 and TRBJ1-5, with 8 bases matching TRBD1. The germline CDR1 and CDR2 sequences are WNHNN and SYGVQD (reference sequence). This CDR3 has 13 residues. With 8 bases clipped from V and 7 bases from J, the junction kept 7 bases outside the gene matches. The DNA of the CDR3 is TGCGCCAGCCTAGGACAGGGCAGACAGCCCCAGCATTTT. The encoded protein is CASLGQGRQPQHF.

This clone was observed a single time. The chain carries TRBV5-1 and TRBJ1-2; 8 nucleotides align to TRBD1. The J segment lost 7 bases and the V segment lost 3 bases, leaving 8 bases of the junction unmatched. Germline CDR1 reads SGHRS; CDR2 reads YFSETQ. The CDR3 contains 14 residues. The CDR3 DNA is TGCGCCAGCAGCTGGACAGGGTACCCAGGTGGCTACACCTTC. It specifies CASSWTGYPGGYTF.

In this sample, this clone turned up many times. The rearrangement links TRBV10-1 to TRBJ2-7, with D tentatively TRBD2 (6 bases). This CDR3 has 15 residues. Per the germline V gene, CDR1 is WNHNN and CDR2 is SYGVQD (reference sequence). With 0 bases removed from V and 5 bases from J, the gap between germline ends came to 14 bases. The CDR3 sequence: CASSESKTSLNEQYF. DNA for the CDR3: TGCGCCAGCAGTGAGTCGAAGACTAGTCTCAACGAGCAGTACTTC.

This chain joins TRBV15 and TRBJ2-3; 11 nucleotides match TRBD2. The CDR3 has 16 amino acids. V shed 0 bases and J 5 bases; nucleotides not matched to a gene: 4. Germline V lookup: CDR1 LNHNV, CDR2 YYDKDF (reference sequence). The CDR3 DNA reads as TGTGCCACCAGCAGAGAGGCTAGCGGGAGGCGAGATACGCAGTATTTT. This sequence encodes CATSREASGRRDTQYF.

The chain has TRBV18 and TRBJ2-1; no clear D. Germline loops: CDR1 KGHSH, CDR2 LQKENI. Trimming stripped 0 bases from V and 2 bases from J, with 8 bases between. This CDR3 has 15 amino acids. DNA of the CDR3: TGTGCCAGCTCACCACCCAACAGTCCCTACAATGAGCAGTTCTTC. Protein: CASSPPNSPYNEQFF.

The chain combines TRBV30 with TRBJ1-6; TRBD1 agrees at 9 bases. CDR3 size: 14 residues. The junction had 3 bases not matched to a gene; V was cut back by 0 bases and J by 9 bases. From germline, CDR1 is GTSNPN and CDR2 SVGIG (reference sequence). This chain's CDR3 is CAWSVWDRVSPLHF. The CDR3 coding sequence is TGTGCCTGGAGTGTTTGGGACAGGGTTTCACCCCTCCACTTT.

The gene calls are TRBV19 and TRBJ2-3; D is undetermined. The CDR3 consists of 13 residues. Trimming cost V 10 bases and J 1 base, with 12 bases left between them. Germline lookup yields CDR1 LNHDA and CDR2 SQIVND (reference sequence). The CDR3 DNA sequence: TGTGCCACCCAGGCAGTGGGCACAGATACGCAGTATTTT. Translation gives CATQAVGTDTQYF.